The 29 T cell receptor beta chains below were found in one sample sequenced in a study of cytomegalovirus exposure and HLA in healthy donors (dated by TCRdb to 2017 to 2019). To prepare the library, the immunoSEQ multiplex PCR assay was applied. The source is immuneACCESS, and TCRdb retained only in-frame sequences with V and J called. Part of the clones is not carried over; for the studies checked, unresolved V genes explain less than half of this, and the remainder is unexplained. The sample table holds around 350,000 clones, of which roughly 90% were seen once. The top ten clones comprise roughly 0.82% of the sample. Material: PBMCs. The receptors shown here come from a young woman in good health and CMV-seronegative.

V gene TRBV5-4 combines with J gene TRBJ2-1; 7 bases fit TRBD2. CDR1 and CDR2 (germline): SGHNT, YYREEE (reference sequence). The CDR3 sequence is 16 residues long. Trimming at V came to 4 bases and at J to 3 bases, leaving 10 bases not matched to a gene. As DNA, the CDR3 is TGTGCCAGCAGCCCCTCGCGGGAGCTTCTCTACAATGAGCAGTTCTTC. Protein sequence: CASSPSRELLYNEQFF.

The V gene is TRBV7-8, the J gene TRBJ2-3; D is perhaps TRBD1 (5 bases). Germline assignment: CDR1 SGHVS and CDR2 FQNEAQ. This CDR3 is 14 amino acids long. The V end was cut by 5 bases, the J end by 0 bases, with 9 bases between. This CDR3 is CASSTRVSTDTQYF. The DNA for the CDR3 is TGTGCCAGCAGCACCAGGGTGAGCACAGATACGCAGTATTTT. Variable domain in full (rest from reference TRBV7-8 and TRBJ2-3): GAGVSQSPRYKVAKRGQDVALRCDPISGHVSLFWYQQALGQGPEFLTYFQNEAQLDKSGLPSDRFFAERPEGSVSTLKIQRTQQEDSAVYLCASSTRVSTDTQYFGPGTRLTVL.

The chain uses TRBV5-1 and TRBJ1-5; D perhaps matches TRBD1 (6 bases). The V gene's germline CDR1 is SGHRS and CDR2 YFSETQ. Trimming left V 4 bases short and J 4 bases short, with 9 bases between. The CDR3 loop spans 13 amino acids. This CDR3 is CASSHGQNQPQHF. In DNA, the CDR3 is TGCGCCAGCAGCCACGGACAGAATCAGCCCCAGCATTTT.

The chain recombines TRBV27 with TRBJ2-2, with 8 nucleotides matching TRBD1. Per germline, CDR1 MNHEY and CDR2 SMNVEV (reference sequence). This CDR3 comprises 15 residues. Unmatched junction bases numbered 8, after V lost 5 bases and J lost 6 bases. CDR3 amino acids: CASSVGQVGPGELFF. As DNA, the CDR3 is TGTGCCAGCAGTGTGGGACAGGTTGGGCCCGGGGAGCTGTTTTTT.

The V gene is TRBV27, the J gene TRBJ2-6; perhaps TRBD2 as D (7 bases). Trimming shortened V by 0 bases and J by 0 bases, and 12 bases separated the two germline ends. Germline V gene lookup returns CDR1 MNHEY and CDR2 SMNVEV (reference sequence). The CDR3 contains 18 residues. The CDR3 DNA sequence: TGTGCCAGCAGTTTATCCGGGGGGCTATACTCTGGGGCCAACGTCCTGACTTTC. Translation gives CASSLSGGLYSGANVLTF.

The CDR3 coding sequence is TGTGCCAGCAGTGAAGAAAGGGGATCTTTTTACGAGCAGTACTTC. Its protein product is CASSEERGSFYEQYF. The chain is built from TRBV25-1 and TRBJ2-7; TRBD1 is a possible D gene (5 bases). V was pared by 2 bases and J by 4 bases, with 15 bases between. This CDR3 spans 15 amino acids. Germline V lookup: CDR1 MGHDK, CDR2 SYGVNS.

The chain combines TRBV5-4 with TRBJ1-1; weak D call: TRBD1 (6 bases). Germline CDR1 reads SGHNT; CDR2 reads YYREEE (reference sequence). Trimming removed 4 bases from V and 3 bases from J, with 16 bases in between. The CDR3 spans 15 residues. The CDR3 reads CASSPEGGLDTEAFF. The DNA of the CDR3 is TGTGCCAGCAGCCCGGAGGGGGGGCTCGACACTGAAGCTTTCTTT.

The rearrangement links TRBV13 to TRBJ2-1, with 7 bases identical to TRBD2. The CDR3 has 16 amino acids. CDR1 and CDR2 (germline): PRHDT, FYEKMQ (reference sequence). J gave up 2 bases and V 4 bases, and 8 bases lay outside the gene matches. CDR3 amino acids: CASSSAGGETYNEQFF. CDR3 DNA: TGTGCCAGCAGCTCCGCTGGGGGGGAAACCTACAATGAGCAGTTCTTC.

V is TRBV5-4 and J is TRBJ1-5; a possible D gene is TRBD1 (5 bases). Germline V gene lookup returns CDR1 SGHNT and CDR2 YYREEE (reference sequence). V lost 3 bases, J lost 6 bases, and 16 bases lay in between. The CDR3 contains 15 residues. CDR3 region: CASSSGAGLGQPQHF. CDR3 in DNA: TGTGCCAGCAGCTCCGGAGCGGGGCTCGGTCAGCCCCAGCATTTT.

This chain uses TRBV23-1 with TRBJ2-7, with D perhaps TRBD2 (6 bases). TRBV23-1 is recorded as an ORF, its role being uncertain. The ends were cut back, 0 bases at V and 5 bases at J, with 14 bases in the middle. The CDR3 covers 15 residues. CDR3 amino acids: CASSQSRGSGNEQYF. In DNA form, the CDR3 reads TGCGCCAGCAGTCAATCGCGGGGTAGCGGTAACGAGCAGTACTTC.

The chain joins TRBV5-4 to TRBJ2-4; TRBD2 aligns across 10 bases. This CDR3 is built from 17 residues. Germline assignment: CDR1 SGHNT and CDR2 YYREEE (reference sequence). V was pared by 1 base and J by 2 bases, with 6 bases of the junction left unmatched. In DNA form, the CDR3 reads TGTGCCAGCAGCTTGTCGAGCGGGAGGGCTACCAAAAACATTCAGTACTTC. Protein product: CASSLSSGRATKNIQYF.

This clone was counted a few times. The gene calls are TRBV19 and TRBJ1-2, with 8 bases that match TRBD1. Germline assignment: CDR1 LNHDA and CDR2 SQIVND (reference sequence). Trimming took 6 bases from V and 7 from J; bases not matched to a gene: 7. The CDR3 runs to 13 residues. The CDR3 sequence is CASSPSGTGGYTF. The CDR3 nucleotides are TGTGCCAGTAGCCCGTCCGGGACAGGTGGCTACACCTTC.

The table lists this clone with a count of one. The same CDR3 is also encoded by other DNA sequences in this sample. V is TRBV29-1 and J is TRBJ2-5, with 12 bases fitting TRBD2. V shed 3 bases, J shed 3 bases, and the junction held 2 bases outside the gene matches. The germline V gene has CDR1 SQVTM and CDR2 ANQGSEA. This CDR3 region has 14 residues. The CDR3 DNA is TGCAGCGTTGACGGACTAGCGGGAAAAGAGACCCAGTACTTC. This codes for CSVDGLAGKETQYF.

The rearrangement joins TRBV15 to TRBJ1-4, with a tentative D call TRBD1 (5 bases). The CDR3 extends over 16 amino acids. Trimming left V 1 base short and J 0 bases short, with 9 bases between. The germline CDR1 and CDR2 sequences are LNHNV and YYDKDF (reference sequence). In nucleotides, the CDR3 is TGTGCCACCAGCAGAGGCAGACAGACAACTAATGAAAAACTGTTTTTT. It codes for CATSRGRQTTNEKLFF.

The CDR3 loop reads CASSQQGQGAFGQPQHF. In DNA, the CDR3 is TGTGCCAGCAGCCAACAGGGACAGGGGGCATTCGGGCAGCCCCAGCATTTT. V usage is TRBV28 and J usage is TRBJ1-5; 12 positions agree with TRBD1. Trimming removed 6 bases from V and 7 bases from J; junction bases left unmatched: 13. This CDR3 has 17 residues. Per germline, CDR1 MDHEN and CDR2 SYDVKM.

This clone was recorded a few times. The V and J genes are TRBV30 and TRBJ1-6; 10 bases are a match to TRBD1. V dropped 4 bases and J dropped 9; count of bases not matched to a gene: 3. Per germline, CDR1 GTSNPN and CDR2 SVGIG (reference sequence). The CDR3 has 13 residues. CDR3 region: CAWKDRGSSPLHF. In DNA, the CDR3 is TGTGCCTGGAAGGACAGGGGGAGTTCACCCCTCCACTTT.

This chain joins TRBV30 and TRBJ1-2; 12 nucleotides agree with TRBD1. CDR3 length: 17 amino acids. Per the germline V gene, CDR1 is GTSNPN and CDR2 is SVGIG (reference sequence). V shed 7 bases and J 5 bases; nucleotides not matched to a gene: 17. This chain's CDR3 is CALQNRDRGREGYGYTF. The CDR3 nucleotides read TGTGCCTTGCAGAACCGGGACAGGGGGCGCGAAGGATATGGCTACACCTTC.

The chain joins TRBV10-3 to TRBJ1-6; D ambiguous. This CDR3 has 11 amino acids. Germline V gene sequence: CDR1 ENHRY, CDR2 SYGVKD. The V and J ends lost 6 bases and 5 bases respectively, with 2 bases between them. CDR3 residues: CAISNNSPLHF. As DNA, the CDR3 is TGTGCCATCAGCAATAATTCACCCCTCCACTTT.

The V and J genes are TRBV9 and TRBJ1-2; no reliable D call. The CDR3 is 15 residues long. CDR1 SGDLS and CDR2 YYNGEE come from the germline V gene. V was pared by 0 bases and J by 1 base, with 10 bases between. CDR3 sequence: CASSVDSHGNYGYTF. CDR3 DNA: TGTGCCAGCAGCGTAGACTCTCACGGTAACTATGGCTACACCTTC.

V and J are TRBV27 and TRBJ2-3; 8 bases match TRBD2. The junction had 9 bases not matched to a gene; V was cut back by 3 bases and J by 4 bases. The V gene's germline CDR1 is MNHEY and CDR2 SMNVEV (reference sequence). The CDR3 has 16 residues. CDR3 sequence reads: CASSFRLARGADTQYF. In nucleotides, the CDR3 is TGTGCCAGCAGTTTCCGACTAGCGAGGGGCGCAGATACGCAGTATTTT.

The genes are TRBV30 and TRBJ1-2, with D possibly matching TRBD1 (6 bases). This CDR3 is built from 12 residues. The ends were cut back, 6 bases at V and 7 bases at J, with 15 bases in the middle. Germline V gene sequence: CDR1 GTSNPN, CDR2 SVGIG (reference sequence). CDR3 nucleotide sequence: TGTGCCTGCTATACAGGGACGGGTGGCTACACCTTC. Residues: CACYTGTGGYTF.

The V call is TRBV10-3, the J call TRBJ1-6, with 7 bases that match TRBD1. Germline CDR1 ENHRY, CDR2 SYGVKD. V lost 2 bases, J lost 10 bases, and 5 bases stayed unmatched. This CDR3 has 14 amino acids. The CDR3, as DNA: TGTGCCATCAGTGAGGACAGGGAAGTCTCACCCCTCCACTTT. The encoded protein is CAISEDREVSPLHF.

This rearrangement joins TRBV2 to TRBJ1-6; D gene ambiguous. CDR3 length equals 13 residues. CDR1 is SNHLY and CDR2 is FYNNEI in the germline V gene. Trimming left V 4 bases short and J 5 bases short, with 6 bases between. CDR3: CASSVSDNSPLHF. The CDR3 DNA reads TGTGCCAGCAGTGTGTCGGATAATTCACCCCTCCACTTT.

The chain carries TRBV27 and TRBJ2-1; 7 bases fit TRBD2. The CDR3 sequence is 14 residues long. V shed 3 bases, J shed 12 bases, and the junction held 11 bases outside the gene matches. Germline CDR1 is MNHEY and CDR2 is SMNVEV (reference sequence). This CDR3 reads CASSLGRGGSGQFF. The DNA of the CDR3 is TGTGCCAGCAGTTTGGGAAGGGGCGGGAGTGGGCAGTTCTTC.

The V gene is TRBV19, the J gene TRBJ2-6, with D hard to call. Trimming removed 3 bases from V and 2 bases from J, with 8 bases in between. CDR3 length: 15 amino acids. The germline CDR1 and CDR2 sequences are LNHDA and SQIVND (reference sequence). CDR3 sequence (DNA): TGTGCCAGTAGTATTCAGGTGCCTGGGGCCAACGTCCTGACTTTC. Translated, it gives CASSIQVPGANVLTF. Together with reference TRBV19 and TRBJ2-6, the CDR3 gives the full variable domain: DGGITQSPKYLFRKEGQNVTLSCEQNLNHDAMYWYRQDPGQGLRLIYYSQIVNDFQKGDIAEGYSVSREKKESFPLTVTSAQKNPTAFYLCASSIQVPGANVLTFGAGSRLTVL.

The rearrangement joins TRBV27 to TRBJ2-1; maybe TRBD2 (5 bases). V shed 3 bases and J shed 8 bases, with 5 bases lying between them. Germline V gives CDR1 MNHEY, CDR2 SMNVEV (reference sequence). The CDR3 consists of 11 residues. CDR3 in DNA: TGTGCCAGCAGTTTCGGGGATGAGCAGTTCTTC. It encodes CASSFGDEQFF.

The V call is TRBV5-1, the J call TRBJ2-3; TRBD1 aligns across 7 bases. The germline V gene has CDR1 SGHRS and CDR2 YFSETQ. J lost 3 bases, V lost 4 bases, and 11 bases had no gene match. There are 16 residues in the CDR3. The CDR3 nucleotides read TGCGCCAGCAGCCTTGGGACAGATCAGGGGACAGATACGCAGTATTTT. Amino acid sequence: CASSLGTDQGTDTQYF.

The gene calls are TRBV6-4 and TRBJ2-1; 10 positions match TRBD2. The CDR3 runs 15 residues. The trim removed 2 bases at V and 7 bases at J, leaving 5 bases unmatched. In germline, CDR1 is MRHNA, CDR2 SNTAGT. The CDR3 nucleotides read TGTGCCAGCAGTGACGACTCTAGCGGGAGTAATGAGCAGTTCTTC. This encodes CASSDDSSGSNEQFF.

The J gene is TRBJ2-7, the V gene TRBV4-2; D might be TRBD1 (6 bases). The CDR3 has 14 amino acids. The germline V gene has CDR1 LGHNA and CDR2 YNFKEQ. V was shortened by 1 base and J by 8 bases, with 15 bases between the two germline ends. DNA of the CDR3: TGTGCCAGCAGCCAAGGGACAGAGGTAGTCAAGCAGTACTTC. It yields the protein CASSQGTEVVKQYF.